This T cell receptor (beta chain) was found in a study of T cell responses to AZD1222 COVID-19 vaccine. Profiling relied on immunoSEQ multiplex PCR, and the TCRdb table lists in-frame clones only, not all of them. Among 85,000 to 100,000 clones listed, more than 75% were seen once. The receptor's source is an adult in good health. Sample: peripheral blood, taken on day 0 of AZD1222 vaccination.

CDR3 residues: CASSFSPTGLNTEAFF. The CDR3 region has the DNA TGCGCCAGCAGCTTTTCCCCGACAGGACTTAACACTGAAGCTTTCTTT. J is TRBJ1-1 and V is TRBV5-1; tentatively, D is TRBD1 (6 bases). CDR3 length: 16 residues. Germline CDR1 and CDR2: SGHRS and YFSETQ. The germline V and J ends were trimmed by 2 bases and 2 bases, with 16 bases remaining between them.